The 27 T cell receptor beta chains given below trace back to one sample, sequenced in a study of a mutant IDH1 vaccine in newly diagnosed glioma. Data came from immunoSEQ multiplex PCR; TCRdb stores just in-frame clones and leaves some out. Of approximately 36,000 clones listed, just under 80% are singletons. Time point reported: baseline, week 1 (first vaccination visit). The treatment denotes: pre-vaccination baseline after standard-of-care therapy. This sample comprised PBMCs, obtained from a glioma patient treated with radiotherapy, temozolomide or both. All receptors derive from a man aged 35-49 years with glioma. Some clones in this sample may be carry-over from other donors' samples.

DNA for the CDR3: TGTGCCTGGAGTCCTGGACAGGCGAACGTAGAGACCCAGTACTTC. This gives the protein CAWSPGQANVETQYF. The chain couples TRBV30 to TRBJ2-5; TRBD1 matches at 7 bases. The CDR3 spans 15 residues. V was pared by 2 bases and J by 4 bases, with 10 bases of the junction left unmatched. Germline lookup yields CDR1 GTSNPN and CDR2 SVGIG (reference sequence).

V and J are TRBV27 and TRBJ2-7; 10 nucleotides align to TRBD2. From germline, CDR1 is MNHEY and CDR2 SMNVEV (reference sequence). This CDR3 is built from 14 residues. V dropped 7 bases and J dropped 7; count of bases not matched to a gene: 10. CDR3 region: CASTSGLAAGEQYF. CDR3 sequence (DNA): TGTGCCAGCACCTCCGGACTAGCGGCCGGGGAGCAGTACTTC.

The rearrangement uses TRBV5-1 and TRBJ1-2, with 7 bases that match TRBD1. Germline V gene lookup returns CDR1 SGHRS and CDR2 YFSETQ. The CDR3 sequence is 13 residues long. V was pared by 1 base and J by 3 bases, with 0 bases of the junction left unmatched. The CDR3 here is CASSLQGDYGYTF. The DNA for the CDR3 is TGCGCCAGCAGCTTGCAGGGGGACTATGGCTACACCTTC.

This rearrangement joins TRBV12-5 to TRBJ1-1, with D hard to call. There are 15 residues in the CDR3. V lost 5 bases and J lost 5, with 18 bases in between. Germline V gene sequence: CDR1 LGHNT, CDR2 FRNRAP. The CDR3 bases are TGTGCTAGTGGTCCGCCATCTCCGGGAGGAACTGAAGCTTTCTTT. It encodes CASGPPSPGGTEAFF.

J is TRBJ2-2 and V is TRBV4-1; 7 bases line up with TRBD1. Germline CDR1 reads MGHRA; CDR2 reads YSYEKL. The CDR3 runs 16 residues. The J segment lost 4 bases and the V segment lost 4 bases, leaving 9 bases of the junction unmatched. CDR3 coding DNA: TGCGCCAGCAGCCTAGAGGGGGCCGGAAGCACCGGGGAGCTGTTTTTT. Its translation: CASSLEGAGSTGELFF.

V is TRBV6-1 and J is TRBJ1-4, with D unclear. This CDR3 comprises 12 residues. Trimming pared 1 base from V and 12 bases from J, leaving 9 bases between. The germline CDR1 and CDR2 sequences are MNHNS and SASEGT. CDR3 coding DNA: TGTGCCAGCAGTGAAGGTCGCAGACAACTGTTTTTT. Protein product: CASSEGRRQLFF.

This clone was detected a few times. The genes are TRBV10-1 and TRBJ2-3, with 10 bases identical to TRBD1. CDR1 and CDR2 (germline): WNHNN, SYGVQD (reference sequence). Trimming took 3 bases from V and 4 from J; bases not matched to a gene: 7. The CDR3 spans 16 residues. CDR3 DNA sequence: TGCGCCAGCAGTGACCGCGGGACAGGGGATGCAGATACGCAGTATTTT. Translating it yields CASSDRGTGDADTQYF.

The rearrangement joins TRBV9 to TRBJ1-2, with D possibly matching TRBD1 (5 bases). The CDR3 runs to 15 residues. CDR1 and CDR2 from the germline V gene are SGDLS and YYNGEE. Trimming shortened V by 0 bases and J by 6 bases, and 15 bases separated the two germline ends. CDR3 nucleotides: TGTGCCAGCAGCGTAGCTACTCCAGGGAAGGATGGCTACACCTTC. Protein product: CASSVATPGKDGYTF.

This clone was counted once. The rearrangement links TRBV4-2 to TRBJ2-3; no definite D call. V was clipped by 1 base and J by 8 bases, with 16 bases between them. Germline V lookup: CDR1 LGHNA, CDR2 YNFKEQ. CDR3 length: 15 residues. CDR3 bases: TGTGCCAGCAGCCAAGTAGACTTCCGCTCAGGTACGCAGTATTTT. This gives the protein CASSQVDFRSGTQYF.

This clone appeared once. The chain uses TRBV10-3 and TRBJ1-1; 8 nucleotides align to TRBD1. CDR3 length: 15 residues. Germline assignment: CDR1 ENHRY and CDR2 SYGVKD. Losses at the gene ends were 6 bases for V and 1 base for J; bases not matched to a gene: 7. DNA of the CDR3: TGTGCCATCAGGGACCCCGGGACAGGGAACACTGAAGCTTTCTTT. Encoded protein: CAIRDPGTGNTEAFF.

This chain joins TRBV2 and TRBJ1-1, with D maybe TRBD1 (5 bases). CDR1 and CDR2 (germline): SNHLY, FYNNEI. The length of the CDR3 is 13 residues. The V end lost 10 bases, the J end lost 1 base, and 13 bases lay between the germline ends. CDR3 amino acids: CAIPGPENTEAFF. The CDR3, as DNA: TGTGCCATCCCGGGACCCGAGAACACTGAAGCTTTCTTT.

The chain links TRBV15 to TRBJ1-5; tentatively, D is TRBD1 (5 bases). The CDR3 runs to 13 residues. Deletions cut 0 bases from V and 9 bases from J, with 9 bases between. Per germline, CDR1 LNHNV and CDR2 YYDKDF (reference sequence). The CDR3: CATSRDRVMPQHF. CDR3 sequence (DNA): TGTGCCACCAGCAGAGACAGGGTAATGCCCCAGCATTTT.

J is TRBJ1-1 and V is TRBV5-1; D gene unclear. V lost 3 bases and J lost 0, with 12 bases in between. CDR1 is SGHRS, CDR2 YFSETQ, per germline. This CDR3 contains 15 residues. The CDR3 nucleotides are TGCGCCAGCAGCTCCACCACGACGGTGAACACTGAAGCTTTCTTT. Its protein product is CASSSTTTVNTEAFF.

V and J are TRBV6-5 and TRBJ1-3, with D hard to call. The germline gives CDR1 MNHEY, CDR2 SVGAGI. The CDR3 length is 15 residues. V was clipped by 2 bases and J by 0 bases, with 8 bases between them. The CDR3 sequence is CASSYLGPSGNTIYF. DNA of the CDR3: TGTGCCAGCAGTTACCTAGGCCCCTCTGGAAACACCATATATTTT.

J is TRBJ1-5 and V is TRBV6-6, with TRBD1 matching 11 bases. This CDR3 region has 16 residues. In germline, CDR1 is MNHNY, CDR2 SVGAGI (reference sequence). Trimming removed 2 bases from V and 11 bases from J; junction bases left unmatched: 11. Here the CDR3 DNA reads TGTGCCAGCAGTTACCCGGGACAGGGGGTCTCCGGAGCCCAGCATTTT. Protein: CASSYPGQGVSGAQHF.

Only a few counts were recorded for this clone. The rearrangement links TRBV2 to TRBJ1-6; weak D call: TRBD1 (5 bases). Germline loops: CDR1 SNHLY, CDR2 FYNNEI. Trimming removed 6 bases from V and 9 bases from J, with 12 bases in between. The CDR3 sequence is 13 residues long. This CDR3 is CASRRGNGSPLHF. CDR3 nucleotide sequence: TGTGCCAGCAGACGGGGGAACGGTTCACCCCTCCACTTT.

This clone showed up just a few times. This chain uses TRBV7-2 with TRBJ2-3; D ambiguous. Germline CDR1 SGHTA, CDR2 FQGNSA. The CDR3 sequence is 14 residues long. V gave up 5 bases and J gave up 3 bases, with 12 bases separating them. CDR3 sequence (DNA): TGTGCCAGCAGCCTAGGTACTAATACAGATACGCAGTATTTT. This sequence encodes CASSLGTNTDTQYF.

V gene TRBV11-2 combines with J gene TRBJ1-3, with D unresolved. CDR1 is SGHAT, CDR2 FQNNGV, per germline. Trimming took off 5 bases at V and 2 bases at J, with 22 bases between the two ends. This CDR3 contains 18 residues. CDR3 residues: CASSLRRRSSRAGNTIYF. The CDR3 nucleotides read TGTGCCAGCAGCCTACGGCGGAGAAGCTCAAGGGCTGGAAACACCATATATTTT. Filled out from reference TRBV11-2 and TRBJ1-3, the complete variable domain reads EAGVAQSPRYKIIEKRQSVAFWCNPISGHATLYWYQQILGQGPKLLIQFQNNGVVDDSQLPKDRFSAERLKGVDSTLKIQPAKLEDSAVYLCASSLRRRSSRAGNTIYFGEGSWLTVV.

This clone has only one observation. This chain connects TRBV4-2 to TRBJ2-7; TRBD2 agrees at 9 bases. The germline V gene encodes CDR1 LGHNA and CDR2 YNFKEQ. The length of the CDR3 is 16 residues. V trimming: 5 bases; J trimming: 2 bases; junction bases outside the gene matches: 10. DNA of the CDR3: TGTGCCAGCAGCGTAAGTAGCGGGGGAGGAACCTACGAGCAGTACTTC. Its translation: CASSVSSGGGTYEQYF.

The J gene is TRBJ2-7, the V gene TRBV6-5; unclear D gene. V was pared by 4 bases and J by 5 bases, with 21 bases between. From germline, CDR1 is MNHEY and CDR2 SVGAGI. The CDR3 is 16 amino acids. Written as DNA, the CDR3 is TGTGCCAGCAGTTGGACCCCCTGGGGTAGTATGAACGAGCAGTACTTC. It translates to CASSWTPWGSMNEQYF.

V and J are TRBV30 and TRBJ2-5; 8 bases map to TRBD1. The J call may be mistaken, given a closer DNA end match to TRBJ2-7. Germline lookup yields CDR1 GTSNPN and CDR2 SVGIG (reference sequence). The CDR3 consists of 14 residues. The CDR3 DNA reads as TGTGCCTGGAGTGGAGGACAGGGTATCGACGAGCAGTACTTC. It yields the protein CAWSGGQGIDEQYF.

This clone was seen a few times. CDR3 loop: CASSADGTEAFF. The CDR3, as DNA: TGTGCCAGCTCAGCGGACGGCACTGAAGCTTTCTTT. V usage is TRBV18 and J usage is TRBJ1-1, with D uncertain. Germline lookup yields CDR1 KGHSH and CDR2 LQKENI. Trimming took off 5 bases at V and 4 bases at J, with 8 bases between the two ends. CDR3 length: 12 amino acids.

The chain employs TRBV4-1 and TRBJ2-2; 7 bases map to TRBD2. The CDR3 runs to 17 residues. The germline V gene encodes CDR1 MGHRA and CDR2 YSYEKL. V shed 1 base and J 3 bases; nucleotides not matched to a gene: 8. CDR3 nucleotide sequence: TGCGCCAGCAGCCAAGTGGGCGCGGGGGACTACACCGGGGAGCTGTTTTTT. It translates to CASSQVGAGDYTGELFF.

This sequence joins TRBV28 and TRBJ2-7; 7 bases are shared with TRBD1. This CDR3 contains 15 residues. V dropped 6 bases and J dropped 1; count of bases not matched to a gene: 9. CDR1 MDHEN and CDR2 SYDVKM come from the germline V gene. The chain's CDR3 is CASSLPGQKSYEQYF. For the CDR3, the DNA is TGTGCCAGCAGCTTACCGGGACAGAAGTCCTACGAGCAGTACTTC.

V gene TRBV7-2 combines with J gene TRBJ2-1; TRBD1 agrees at 7 bases. CDR3 size: 14 residues. CDR1 is SGHTA, CDR2 FQGNSA, per germline. The CDR3, as DNA: TGTGGCTCGCAGGGGGTCAATTCCTACAATGAGCAGTTCTTC. Translated, it gives CGSQGVNSYNEQFF.

This clone appeared a single time. The DNA for the CDR3 is TGCAGTGACGAGGCTAACTATGGCTACACCTTC. Residues: CSDEANYGYTF. This chain joins TRBV20-1 and TRBJ1-2; no clear D gene. The CDR3 runs 11 residues. The V gene lost 7 bases and the J gene lost 0 bases, with 6 bases spanning the gap. Looked up from germline, CDR1 is DFQATT and CDR2 is SNEGSKA (reference sequence).

The chain joins TRBV14 to TRBJ2-2, with TRBD1 as a possible D gene (6 bases). The CDR3 sequence is 16 residues long. The V and J ends lost 3 bases and 0 bases respectively, with 11 bases between them. The germline gives CDR1 SGHDN, CDR2 FVKESK. CDR3 nucleotide sequence: TGTGCCAGCAGCCACACGGGACACGCGAACACCGGGGAGCTGTTTTTT. Protein sequence: CASSHTGHANTGELFF. The full variable domain, rest sourced from reference TRBV14 and TRBJ2-2, is EAGVTQFPSHSVIEKGQTVTLRCDPISGHDNLYWYRRVMGKEIKFLLHFVKESKQDESGMPNNRFLAERTGGTYSTLKVQPAELEDSGVYFCASSHTGHANTGELFFGEGSRLTVL.